This T cell receptor (beta chain) was found in a study of cytomegalovirus exposure and HLA in healthy donors. Per the germline V gene, CDR1 is SQVTM and CDR2 is ANQGSEA. CDR3 size: 13 residues. V lost 0 bases and J lost 12, with 17 bases in between. In the PCR, 60 Vbeta and 13 Jbeta primers were used. Sequenced by immunoSEQ multiplex PCR; TCRdb stores in-frame clones only, minus some. The sample records tens of thousands of clones, around 80% being singletons. The receptor comes from a male donor in good health and CMV-seropositive. The sequencing input was PBMCs. V is TRBV29-1 and J is TRBJ1-1, with D possibly being TRBD1 (5 bases). The CDR3 sequence: CSVEDLGPPLTFF. The CDR3 coding sequence is TGCAGCGTTGAAGATCTGGGGCCACCGCTAACTTTCTTT. The whole variable domain, remainder taken from reference TRBV29-1 and TRBJ1-1, is SAVISQKPSRDICQRGTSLTIQCQVDSQVTMMFWYRQQPGQSLTLIATANQGSEATYESGFVIDKFPISRPNLTFSTLTVSNMSPEDSSIYLCSVEDLGPPLTFFGQGTRLTVV.